A single T cell receptor (beta chain) is shown here with its context. The CDR3 covers 13 residues. V shed 8 bases and J shed 6 bases, with 14 bases lying between them. From germline, CDR1 is MNHEY and CDR2 SMNVEV (reference sequence). Enrolled through a virtual design, the participants were between about 18 and 100 years of age and came from some 25 US areas. Symptom resolution, clearance, or two negative PCRs marked the recovered donors of Cohort 3. The entry originates in a study of blood T cell repertoires in COVID-19. Across the study: PBMCs, B-cell-depleted T cells, or T cells were the source of the cDNA or gDNA that made up the material.

As processed by the authors: Estimation of nucleated cell counts was performed using reference gene primer amplification. Clones were read by immunoSEQ multiplex PCR, and TCRdb kept only the in-frame ones, dropping some. The V and J calls and clone size come from that table; D and trimming were worked out from the DNA. The repertoire includes under 200,000 clones, about 91% of them detected once, and 0.77% sits in the top ten. Material: PBMCs or T cells enriched from blood (not recorded which). The chain uses TRBV27 and TRBJ1-5, with D unresolved. This receptor was identified in a woman younger than 30 who had recovered from COVID-19. The CDR3 reads CASSLRVGQPQHF. CDR3 DNA sequence: TGTGCCAGCTCCTTGAGGGTCGGTCAGCCCCAGCATTTT.